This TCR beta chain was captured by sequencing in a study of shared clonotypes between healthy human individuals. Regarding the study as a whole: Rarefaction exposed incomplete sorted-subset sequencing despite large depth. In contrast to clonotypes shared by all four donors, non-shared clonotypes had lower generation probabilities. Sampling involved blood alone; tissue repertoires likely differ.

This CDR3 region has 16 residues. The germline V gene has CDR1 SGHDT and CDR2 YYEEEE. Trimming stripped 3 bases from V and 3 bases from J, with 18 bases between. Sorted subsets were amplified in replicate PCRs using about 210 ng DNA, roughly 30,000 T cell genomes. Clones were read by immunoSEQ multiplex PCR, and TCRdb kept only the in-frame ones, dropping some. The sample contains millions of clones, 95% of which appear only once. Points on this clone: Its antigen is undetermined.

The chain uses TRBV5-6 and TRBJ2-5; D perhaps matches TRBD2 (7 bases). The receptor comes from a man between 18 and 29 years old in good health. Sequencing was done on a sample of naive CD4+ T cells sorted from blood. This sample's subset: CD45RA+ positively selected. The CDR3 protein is CASSSRGGSGEETQYF. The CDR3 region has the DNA TGTGCCAGCAGCTCCAGGGGAGGGAGCGGGGAAGAGACCCAGTACTTC.